Each of the 21 T cell receptor beta chains below was sequenced from the same sample in a study of metastatic and nonmetastatic thyroid tumors. No treatment of any kind had been given to any patient before thyroid surgery. TCRdb re-analyzed the PCR reads using MiXCR. The sample has about 33,000 clones; 15% to 20% are singletons. Source material: blood. Receptors originate from a female donor with papillary thyroid cancer or a benign thyroid nodule (not recorded which). Some clones in this sample may be carry-over from other donors' samples.

Relative to its sample, this clone is medium-sized. The chain couples TRBV28 to TRBJ2-7; weak D call: TRBD2 (7 bases). V lost 2 bases, J lost 1 base, and 15 bases lay in between. The CDR3 has 16 residues. The germline CDR1 and CDR2 sequences are MDHEN and SYDVKM. This CDR3 reads CASSLGGADQSYEQYF. CDR3 DNA sequence: TGTGCCAGCAGTTTAGGGGGGGCCGACCAGTCCTACGAGCAGTACTTC.

This clone was observed many times. This chain joins TRBV7-9 and TRBJ2-7; no reliable D call. V was pared by 4 bases and J by 4 bases, with 11 bases between. CDR3 size: 13 residues. Germline-derived CDR1 and CDR2 are SEHNR and FQNEAQ (reference sequence). Here the CDR3 reads CASSSVVDYEQYF. In DNA form, the CDR3 reads TGTGCCAGCAGCTCCGTGGTGGATTACGAGCAGTACTTC.

At least ten counts were recorded for this clone. This may be a read error: a much more frequent sequence differs by one nucleotide. The chain has TRBV7-3 and TRBJ2-1; possibly TRBD2 for D (5 bases). The V and J ends lost 5 bases and 6 bases respectively, with 14 bases between them. The CDR3 covers 14 residues. Germline V gene sequence: CDR1 SGHTA, CDR2 FQGTGA. CDR3 in amino acids: CASSLSGRGNEQFF. In nucleotides, the CDR3 is TGTGCCAGCAGCCTATCTGGACGGGGCAATGAGCAGTTCTTC.

This clone was seen ten or more times. The CDR3 bases are TGCGCCAGCAGCGGACGGACAGGGTACAATGAGCAGTTCTTC. Translation gives CASSGRTGYNEQFF. The chain recombines TRBV5-1 with TRBJ2-1; 8 nucleotides agree with TRBD1. The CDR3 covers 14 residues. The V gene end was trimmed by 4 bases and the J gene end by 4 bases; junction bases not matched to a gene: 4. Germline CDR1 SGHRS, CDR2 YFSETQ.

In this sample, this clone turned up many times. The chain links TRBV6-2 or TRBV6-3 to TRBJ2-5; D unclear. V shed 2 bases and J shed 2 bases, with 15 bases lying between them. From germline, CDR1 is MNHEY and CDR2 SVGEGT. This CDR3 has 16 residues. CDR3 protein: CASSYGAPVGQETQYF. DNA of the CDR3: TGTGCCAGCAGTTACGGAGCGCCGGTGGGGCAAGAGACCCAGTACTTC.

In this sample, this clone turned up many times. This chain uses TRBV27 with TRBJ1-5, with D possibly matching TRBD1 (6 bases). V lost 6 bases to trimming and J lost 7 bases, with 13 bases between them. The CDR3 is made up of 13 amino acids. Germline loops: CDR1 MNHEY, CDR2 SMNVEV (reference sequence). CDR3 residues: CASSQGTLQPQHF. CDR3 nucleotides: TGTGCCAGCAGCCAGGGGACATTACAGCCCCAGCATTTT.

This clone was seen at least ten times. The same CDR3 arises from other DNA sequences in this sample as well. This rearrangement joins TRBV20-1 to TRBJ2-2; TRBD1 or TRBD2 may be the D gene (6 bases each). The V end lost 5 bases, the J end lost 3 bases, and 16 bases lay between the germline ends. Germline CDR1 DFQATT, CDR2 SNEGSKA (reference sequence). The CDR3 has 15 residues. The CDR3: CSARTTGADTGELFF. The DNA for the CDR3 is TGCAGTGCTCGGACGACGGGGGCGGACACCGGGGAGCTGTTTTTT.

This clone has ten or more counts. The chain carries TRBV20-1 and TRBJ2-6, with 7 bases that match TRBD1. This CDR3 is 16 amino acids long. The trim removed 8 bases at V and 0 bases at J, leaving 10 bases unmatched. Germline V gene sequence: CDR1 DFQATT, CDR2 SNEGSKA (reference sequence). The CDR3 coding sequence is TGCAGTTCGCGGTTCACAGGGGCCTCTGGGGCCAACGTCCTGACTTTC. Translating gives CSSRFTGASGANVLTF.

V and J are TRBV30 and TRBJ1-5; D is uncertain. V was cut by 5 bases and J by 2 bases, with 7 bases left in between. CDR3 length equals 12 residues. CDR1 and CDR2 from the germline V gene are GTSNPN and SVGIG (reference sequence). This chain's CDR3 is CAWGVGNQPQHF. The DNA of the CDR3 is TGTGCCTGGGGAGTGGGCAATCAGCCCCAGCATTTT.

This clone was counted at least ten times. The CDR3 here is CATPLTGEGDTQYF. As DNA, the CDR3 is TGTGCCACCCCCCTGACAGGGGAAGGAGATACGCAGTATTTT. The rearrangement joins TRBV2 to TRBJ2-3, with 8 bases aligning to TRBD1. This CDR3 comprises 14 residues. The V segment lost 10 bases and the J segment 5 bases; nucleotides outside the gene matches: 11. CDR1 SNHLY and CDR2 FYNNEI come from the germline V gene.

This clone has at least ten counts. V and J are TRBV4-1 and TRBJ1-4; D is unresolved. Germline values: CDR1 MGHRA, CDR2 YSYEKL. This CDR3 is built from 14 residues. Trimming stripped 3 bases from V and 0 bases from J, with 5 bases between. The CDR3 nucleotides read TGCGCCAGCAGCCACACAACAACTAATGAAAAACTGTTTTTT. Protein sequence: CASSHTTTNEKLFF.

The table lists this clone with many counts. V is TRBV30 and J is TRBJ1-1; D remains ambiguous. The germline V gene encodes CDR1 GTSNPN and CDR2 SVGIG (reference sequence). This CDR3 contains 14 residues. V lost 2 bases and J lost 5, with 15 bases in between. CDR3 nucleotides: TGTGCCTGGAGTAGGGAGTGGACGGGGACTGAAGCTTTCTTT. Translation: CAWSREWTGTEAFF.

This clone was observed at least ten times. This chain uses TRBV5-4 with TRBJ1-1, with D unclear. This CDR3 contains 14 residues. CDR1 is SGHNT and CDR2 is YYREEE in the germline V gene (reference sequence). The V gene lost 0 bases and the J gene lost 5 bases, with 11 bases spanning the gap. The CDR3 loop is CASSLGRARTEAFF. DNA for the CDR3: TGTGCCAGCAGCTTGGGTAGGGCTAGAACTGAAGCTTTCTTT.

In DNA form, the CDR3 reads TGCAGTGCTAGAGAGGGTAACTATGGCTACACCTTC. This translates into CSAREGNYGYTF. V and J are TRBV20-1 and TRBJ1-2; D is undetermined. The CDR3 consists of 12 residues. V was pared by 0 bases and J by 1 base, with 3 bases between. CDR1 and CDR2 (germline): DFQATT, SNEGSKA (reference sequence).

This clone showed up many times. V and J are TRBV4-2 and TRBJ1-6, with D unresolved. CDR1 and CDR2 (germline): LGHNA, YNFKEQ. Trimming took off 0 bases at V and 13 bases at J, with 7 bases between the two ends. This CDR3 has 12 residues. The CDR3 reads CASSQDSSPLHF. As DNA, the CDR3 is TGTGCCAGCAGCCAAGACTCCTCCCCCCTCCACTTT.

This clone was recorded a few times. The chain carries TRBV6-6 and TRBJ1-5; a possible D gene is TRBD1 (6 bases). Germline V gene data show CDR1 as MNHNY and CDR2 as SVGAGI (reference sequence). The CDR3 totals 17 residues. V was clipped by 2 bases and J by 1 base, with 15 bases between them. The CDR3 coding sequence is TGTGCCAGCAGTTACGCGGGACATTGGACGAGCAATCAGCCCCAGCATTTT. It yields the protein CASSYAGHWTSNQPQHF.

This clone came up a few times. This chain connects TRBV6-5 to TRBJ1-3, with D possibly being TRBD1 (6 bases). From germline, CDR1 is MNHEY and CDR2 SVGAGI. With 3 bases removed from V and 4 bases from J, the gap between germline ends came to 13 bases. The CDR3 totals 15 residues. CDR3: CASSYAGASGNTIYF. In DNA, the CDR3 is TGTGCCAGCAGTTATGCGGGGGCGTCGGGAAACACCATATATTTT.

This clone was recorded many times. The chain joins TRBV4-1 to TRBJ2-3; the D gene is possibly TRBD1 (6 bases). CDR1 MGHRA and CDR2 YSYEKL come from the germline V gene. Trimming pared 5 bases from V and 1 base from J, leaving 10 bases between. This CDR3 has 14 residues. CDR3 protein: CASSYPGGTDTQYF. The CDR3 nucleotides read TGCGCCAGCAGCTACCCAGGGGGCACAGATACGCAGTATTTT.

This clone was seen repeatedly, ten times or more. The chain is built from TRBV18 and TRBJ1-3, with D unresolved. The CDR3 runs 16 residues. Germline V gives CDR1 KGHSH, CDR2 LQKENI. The V and J ends lost 3 bases and 9 bases respectively, with 21 bases between them. CDR3 DNA: TGTGCCAGCTCACCGAACAGAGTGTTAGCCGACGGCACCATATATTTT. It is translated as CASSPNRVLADGTIYF.

This clone was observed many times. One end of the junction does not line up with germline, which may come from a read error. DNA of the CDR3: TGTGTCAGCTCCTCCACGGGGGAAACGGACACTGAAGCTTTCTTT. Its translation: CVSSSTGETDTEAFF. The V gene is TRBV18, the J gene TRBJ1-1; D is perhaps TRBD1 (5 bases). The CDR3 is 15 amino acids. Germline CDR1 KGHSH, CDR2 LQKENI.

A few counts support this clone. Since a much larger clone is just one base distant, this may be a read error. The rearrangement joins TRBV29-1 to TRBJ2-1; maybe TRBD2 (5 bases). Germline values: CDR1 SQVTM, CDR2 ANQGSEA. The CDR3 contains 13 residues. Trimming removed 6 bases from V and 7 bases from J, with 16 bases in between. Here the CDR3 reads CSVGVMEWNEQFF. In DNA form, the CDR3 reads TGCAGCGTCGGGGTGATGGAATGGAATGAGCAGTTCTTC.